This entry lists 22 T cell receptor beta chains sequenced from one sample in a study of T cells in Graves' hyperthyroidism and ophthalmopathy. Template material for amplifying TCR beta CDR3 regions consisted of RNA transcripts. TCR CDR3 underwent first-round RT-PCR with the HTBI primer set. TCRdb passed the multiplex PCR reads through MiXCR, listing each CDR3 protein once. Among 200,000 or so distinct CDR3 sequences listed, roughly 17% were seen once. Material for sequencing was blood. The receptors shown here come from a woman in her fifties or sixties with Graves' hyperthyroidism.

This clonotype appeared many times. The genes are TRBV11-2 and TRBJ1-5; D perhaps matches TRBD1 (5 bases). Germline lookup yields CDR1 SGHAT and CDR2 FQNNGV. The V gene lost 3 bases and the J gene lost 6 bases, with 9 bases spanning the gap. The CDR3 extends over 13 amino acids. Here the CDR3 reads CASSFRDSQPQHF. The CDR3 DNA reads as TGTGCCAGCAGCTTCAGGGATTCTCAGCCCCAGCATTTT.

This clonotype was counted at least ten times. The chain employs TRBV10-3 and TRBJ2-2, with TRBD2 matching over 14 bases. The CDR3 length is 16 residues. The V segment lost 6 bases and the J segment 7 bases; nucleotides outside the gene matches: 7. CDR1 ENHRY and CDR2 SYGVKD come from the germline V gene. CDR3 sequence (DNA): TGTGCCATCAGCGGGACTAGCGGGAGTTCGAGCGGGGAGCTGTTTTTT. Amino acids: CAISGTSGSSSGELFF.

V is TRBV25-1 and J is TRBJ2-2; a possible D gene is TRBD2 (5 bases). Trimming left V 3 bases short and J 1 base short, with 15 bases between. The germline V gene has CDR1 MGHDK and CDR2 SYGVNS. The CDR3 is made up of 17 amino acids. Written as DNA, the CDR3 is TGTGCCAGCAGTGAGTCTATGAGCGGAGTGAACACCGGGGAGCTGTTTTTT. Amino acid sequence: CASSESMSGVNTGELFF.

This clonotype was counted ten times or more. The rearrangement uses TRBV27 and TRBJ2-1; 8 bases line up with TRBD2. With V trimmed by 4 bases and J by 4 bases, 6 bases remained unmatched. The CDR3 extends over 15 amino acids. Germline V lookup: CDR1 MNHEY, CDR2 SMNVEV (reference sequence). This CDR3 reads CASSSLAEPYNEQFF. The CDR3 DNA reads TGTGCCAGCAGTTCACTAGCGGAACCTTACAATGAGCAGTTCTTC.

The sample holds many counts of this clonotype. The V gene is TRBV27, the J gene TRBJ2-2; the D is unclear. The CDR3 is 12 residues long. Germline CDR1 is MNHEY and CDR2 is SMNVEV (reference sequence). Trimming took 6 bases from V and 4 from J, leaving 6 bases between them. The CDR3 sequence is CASSLVTGELFF. The CDR3 DNA sequence: TGTGCCAGCAGCTTAGTCACCGGGGAGCTGTTTTTT.

This clonotype was observed at least ten times. The chain carries TRBV2 and TRBJ2-5; no clear D. Germline V gene data show CDR1 as SNHLY and CDR2 as FYNNEI. V gave up 3 bases and J gave up 5 bases, with 13 bases separating them. This CDR3 region has 14 residues. This CDR3 reads CASSDWAEGETQYF. CDR3 coding DNA: TGTGCCAGCAGTGACTGGGCCGAAGGGGAGACCCAGTACTTC.

There are a few counts of this clonotype. The rearrangement joins TRBV20-1 to TRBJ2-5, with 14 bases lining up with TRBD2. This CDR3 is built from 14 residues. Germline values: CDR1 DFQATT, CDR2 SNEGSKA (reference sequence). The V gene end was trimmed by 6 bases and the J gene end by 4 bases; junction bases not matched to a gene: 4. The CDR3 nucleotides read TGCAGTGCCCCGACTAGCGGGAGGGGAGAGACCCAGTACTTC. This translates into CSAPTSGRGETQYF.

Ten or more counts support this clonotype. The chain couples TRBV11-2 to TRBJ2-1; 9 bases are shared with TRBD2. The CDR3 consists of 19 residues. Per the germline V gene, CDR1 is SGHAT and CDR2 is FQNNGV. V dropped 5 bases and J dropped 1; count of bases not matched to a gene: 15. In nucleotides, the CDR3 is TGTGCCAGCAGCCCGACGGATCTCGGACTAGCGACTTCCTACAATGAGCAGTTCTTC. Protein product: CASSPTDLGLATSYNEQFF.

In this sample, this clonotype turned up many times. This chain links TRBV28 with TRBJ1-4, with 8 bases matching TRBD1. This CDR3 comprises 18 residues. Germline values: CDR1 MDHEN, CDR2 SYDVKM. Losses at the gene ends were 6 bases for V and 3 bases for J; bases not matched to a gene: 15. CDR3 region: CASSTAGGQGAPNEKLFF. As DNA, the CDR3 is TGTGCCAGCAGCACCGCCGGGGGTCAGGGGGCCCCTAATGAAAAACTGTTTTTT. Filled out from reference TRBV28 and TRBJ1-4, the complete variable domain reads DVKVTQSSRYLVKRTGEKVFLECVQDMDHENMFWYRQDPGLGLRLIYFSYDVKMKEKGDIPEGYSVSREKKERFSLILESASTNQTSMYLCASSTAGGQGAPNEKLFFGSGTQLSVL.

This clonotype was recorded many times. The chain carries TRBV5-4 and TRBJ2-3; D perhaps matches TRBD2 (6 bases). CDR3 size: 14 residues. Germline V gives CDR1 SGHNT, CDR2 YYREEE (reference sequence). Trimming took off 3 bases at V and 1 base at J, with 9 bases between the two ends. The CDR3 sequence is CASSSPSGTDTQYF. The CDR3 DNA reads TGTGCCAGCAGCTCCCCTAGCGGCACAGATACGCAGTATTTT.

The rearrangement uses TRBV7-2 and TRBJ1-6, with D possibly TRBD1 on 5 matching bases. The germline V gene encodes CDR1 SGHTA and CDR2 FQGNSA. Trimming cost V 0 bases and J 1 base, with 10 bases left between them. The CDR3 length is 17 residues. CDR3 protein: CASSLAAGQSYNSPLHF. The CDR3 coding sequence is TGTGCCAGCAGCTTAGCCGCAGGGCAATCCTATAATTCACCCCTCCACTTT.

This clonotype occurred many times. The chain links TRBV6-6 to TRBJ2-1; 11 bases are shared with TRBD2. Germline CDR1 and CDR2: MNHNY and SVGAGI (reference sequence). This CDR3 comprises 17 residues. With V trimmed by 0 bases and J by 5 bases, 6 bases remained unmatched. CDR3 residues: CASSYSVSGRANNEQFF. The CDR3 region has the DNA TGTGCCAGCAGTTACTCCGTTAGCGGGAGGGCTAACAATGAGCAGTTCTTC.

This clonotype was detected many times. This chain joins TRBV2 and TRBJ2-3; D tentatively fits TRBD1 or TRBD2 (5 bases each). The ends were cut back, 5 bases at V and 2 bases at J, with 14 bases in the middle. CDR3 length: 15 residues. From germline, CDR1 is SNHLY and CDR2 FYNNEI. The CDR3 coding sequence is TGTGCCAGCAGTCTACTAGGGACCACCACAGATACGCAGTATTTT. Amino acids: CASSLLGTTTDTQYF. Full variable domain (remainder filled in from reference TRBV2 and TRBJ2-3): EPEVTQTPSHQVTQMGQEVILRCVPISNHLYFYWYRQILGQKVEFLVSFYNNEISEKSEIFDDQFSVERPDGSNFTLKIRSTKLEDSAMYFCASSLLGTTTDTQYFGPGTRLTVL.

A few counts support this clonotype. The V call is TRBV18, the J call TRBJ2-6; the D is unclear. This CDR3 region has 11 residues. Trimming left V 5 bases short and J 6 bases short, with 2 bases between. Germline values: CDR1 KGHSH, CDR2 LQKENI. The CDR3 is CASSTANVLTF. As DNA, the CDR3 is TGTGCCAGCTCAACGGCCAACGTCCTGACTTTC.

This clonotype was seen many times. The rearrangement joins TRBV12-3 or TRBV12-4 to TRBJ1-1; D gene unclear. The length of the CDR3 is 12 residues. V was trimmed by 10 bases and J by 0 bases, leaving 9 bases between them. The CDR3 sequence is CAISGVNTEAFF. The CDR3 nucleotides read TGTGCCATCTCGGGTGTGAACACTGAAGCTTTCTTT.

The chain is built from TRBV28 and TRBJ2-7; TRBD1 aligns across 7 bases. Trimming at V came to 4 bases and at J to 2 bases, leaving 11 bases not matched to a gene. This CDR3 spans 16 amino acids. Germline V gene data show CDR1 as MDHEN and CDR2 as SYDVKM. The CDR3 reads CASSSTGDSSPYEQYF. CDR3 bases: TGTGCCAGCAGTTCTACCGGGGACAGCTCACCCTACGAGCAGTACTTC.

Within the sample, this clonotype is medium-sized (0.01 to 0.1%). This chain connects TRBV28 to TRBJ2-7, with D unclear. The CDR3 is 12 residues long. V lost 1 base and J 5 bases, leaving 6 bases between the germline ends. CDR1 and CDR2 from the germline V gene are MDHEN and SYDVKM. The CDR3 DNA follows: TGTGCCAGCAGTTTATTAGTGAACGAGCAGTACTTC. The encoded protein is CASSLLVNEQYF.

There are many counts of this clonotype. V usage is TRBV28 and J usage is TRBJ2-2, with 7 bases identical to TRBD1. The germline V gene has CDR1 MDHEN and CDR2 SYDVKM. The length of the CDR3 is 16 residues. Unmatched junction bases numbered 8, after V lost 6 bases and J lost 1 base. CDR3 bases: TGTGCCAGCAGGACACAGGGGAGAGGGAACACCGGGGAGCTGTTTTTT. It specifies CASRTQGRGNTGELFF.

The chain carries TRBV27 and TRBJ1-5; TRBD1 matches at 7 bases. Trimming cost V 2 bases and J 7 bases; bases outside gene matches: 8. Germline lookup yields CDR1 MNHEY and CDR2 SMNVEV (reference sequence). The length of the CDR3 is 15 residues. The CDR3 protein is CASSLEGRGGQPQHF. The CDR3, as DNA: TGTGCCAGCAGTTTAGAGGGCAGGGGGGGGCAGCCCCAGCATTTT.

This clonotype was seen more than once but under ten times. V usage is TRBV5-4 and J usage is TRBJ1-2, with 9 bases fitting TRBD1. This CDR3 region has 14 residues. Losses at the gene ends were 4 bases for V and 8 bases for J; bases not matched to a gene: 9. Germline V gives CDR1 SGHNT, CDR2 YYREEE (reference sequence). CDR3 bases: TGTGCCAGCAGCCCCCGGACAGGGGTCAACGGCTACACCTTC. Its translation: CASSPRTGVNGYTF.

This clonotype was observed many times. The chain joins TRBV27 to TRBJ2-7; D is perhaps TRBD1 (5 bases). Germline V lookup: CDR1 MNHEY, CDR2 SMNVEV (reference sequence). The germline V and J ends were trimmed by 5 bases and 2 bases, with 19 bases remaining between them. The CDR3 runs to 16 residues. CDR3: CASSPSGNLNTYEQYF. The CDR3, as DNA: TGTGCCAGCAGTCCCTCAGGGAACCTGAACACCTACGAGCAGTACTTC.

The table lists this clonotype with a few counts. The chain combines TRBV6-1 with TRBJ2-1; TRBD1 or TRBD2 may be the D gene (7 bases each). V lost 5 bases to trimming and J lost 5 bases, with 13 bases between them. CDR3 size: 14 residues. Germline assignment: CDR1 MNHNS and CDR2 SASEGT. CDR3 sequence (DNA): TGTGCCAGCAGTTCAGGGGGACTAAACAATGAGCAGTTCTTC. It codes for CASSSGGLNNEQFF.